This T cell receptor (beta chain) derives from a study of blood T cell repertoires in COVID-19. This clone occurred a few times. TCRdb's copy holds only in-frame clones and misses some; the assay was immunoSEQ multiplex PCR. The sample has about 100,000 clones, just over 85% seen once. Germline loops: CDR1 SEHNR, CDR2 FQNEAQ (reference sequence). The CDR3 consists of 15 residues. Trimming shortened V by 1 base and J by 2 bases, and 11 bases separated the two germline ends. The age range of participants was roughly 18 to 90 years, with residence in roughly 25 US areas. The chain joins TRBV7-9 to TRBJ1-1; perhaps TRBD1 as D (5 bases). The clonotype was recovered from a woman in her 50s who had recovered from COVID-19. The sequencing input was PBMCs or T cells enriched from blood (not recorded which). This CDR3 is CASSLETGRNTEAFF. CDR3 in DNA: TGTGCCAGCAGCTTAGAAACAGGCCGAAACACTGAAGCTTTCTTT.